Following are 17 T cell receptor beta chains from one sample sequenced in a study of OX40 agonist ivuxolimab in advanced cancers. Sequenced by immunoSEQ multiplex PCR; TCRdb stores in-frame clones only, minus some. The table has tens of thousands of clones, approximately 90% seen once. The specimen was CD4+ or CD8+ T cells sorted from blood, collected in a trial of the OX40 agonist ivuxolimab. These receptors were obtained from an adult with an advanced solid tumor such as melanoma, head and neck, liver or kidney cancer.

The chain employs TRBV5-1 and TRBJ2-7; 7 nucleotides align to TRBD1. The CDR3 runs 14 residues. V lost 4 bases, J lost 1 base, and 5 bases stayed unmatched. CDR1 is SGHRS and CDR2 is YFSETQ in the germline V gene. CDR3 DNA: TGCGCCAGCAGCACTGGGACAGTTTCCTACGAGCAGTACTTC. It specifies CASSTGTVSYEQYF.

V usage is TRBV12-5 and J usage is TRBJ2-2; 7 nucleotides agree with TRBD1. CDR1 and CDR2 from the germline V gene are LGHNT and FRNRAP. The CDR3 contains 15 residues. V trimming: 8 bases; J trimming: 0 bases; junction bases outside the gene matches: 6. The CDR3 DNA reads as TGTGCTAGTACCTGGGGGACAGCGAACACCGGGGAGCTGTTTTTT. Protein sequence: CASTWGTANTGELFF.

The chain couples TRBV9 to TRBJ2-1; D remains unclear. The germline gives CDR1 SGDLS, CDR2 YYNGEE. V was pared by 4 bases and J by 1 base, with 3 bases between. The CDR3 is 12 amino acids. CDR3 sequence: CASSLSYNEQFF. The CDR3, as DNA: TGTGCCAGCAGCCTTTCCTACAATGAGCAGTTCTTC. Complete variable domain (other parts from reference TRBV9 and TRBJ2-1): DSGVTQTPKHLITATGQRVTLRCSPRSGDLSVYWYQQSLDQGLQFLIQYYNGEERAKGNILERFSAQQFPDLHSELNLSSLELGDSALYFCASSLSYNEQFFGPGTRLTVL.

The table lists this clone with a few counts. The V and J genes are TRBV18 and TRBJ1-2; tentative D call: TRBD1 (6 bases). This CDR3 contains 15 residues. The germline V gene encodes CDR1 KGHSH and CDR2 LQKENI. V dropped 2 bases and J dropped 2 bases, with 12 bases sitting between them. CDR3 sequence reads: CASSPDLDRNYGYTF. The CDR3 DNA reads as TGTGCCAGCTCACCAGACTTAGACAGGAACTATGGCTACACCTTC.

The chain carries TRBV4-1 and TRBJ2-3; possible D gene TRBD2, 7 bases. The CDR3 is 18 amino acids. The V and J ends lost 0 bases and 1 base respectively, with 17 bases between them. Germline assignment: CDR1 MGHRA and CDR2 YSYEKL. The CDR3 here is CASSQDRPGAGGTDTQYF. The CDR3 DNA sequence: TGCGCCAGCAGCCAAGACCGACCGGGGGCGGGGGGCACAGATACGCAGTATTTT.

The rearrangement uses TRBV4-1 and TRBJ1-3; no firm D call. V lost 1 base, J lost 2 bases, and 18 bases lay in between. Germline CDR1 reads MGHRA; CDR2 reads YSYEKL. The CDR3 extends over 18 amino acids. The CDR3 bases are TGCGCCAGCAGCCAAGTAGGCGGAGTCCTAGGTCCTGGAAACACCATATATTTT. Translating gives CASSQVGGVLGPGNTIYF.

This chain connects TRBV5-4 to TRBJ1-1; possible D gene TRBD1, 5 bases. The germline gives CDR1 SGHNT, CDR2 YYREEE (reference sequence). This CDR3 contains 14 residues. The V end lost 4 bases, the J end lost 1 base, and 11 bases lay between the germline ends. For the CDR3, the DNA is TGTGCCAGCAGCACCGGGACCTCGAACACTGAAGCTTTCTTT. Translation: CASSTGTSNTEAFF.

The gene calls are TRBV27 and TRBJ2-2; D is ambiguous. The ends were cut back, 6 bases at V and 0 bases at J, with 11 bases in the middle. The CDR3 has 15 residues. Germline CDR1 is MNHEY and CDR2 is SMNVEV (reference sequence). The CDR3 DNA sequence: TGTGCCAGCAGCTTAGGGTGGGCGAACACCGGGGAGCTGTTTTTT. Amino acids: CASSLGWANTGELFF.

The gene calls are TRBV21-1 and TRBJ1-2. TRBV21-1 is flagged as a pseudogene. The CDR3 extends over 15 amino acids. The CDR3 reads CASSKSIAPDYGYTF. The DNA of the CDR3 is TGTGCCAGCAGCAAATCGATCGCTCCGGACTATGGCTACACCTTC.

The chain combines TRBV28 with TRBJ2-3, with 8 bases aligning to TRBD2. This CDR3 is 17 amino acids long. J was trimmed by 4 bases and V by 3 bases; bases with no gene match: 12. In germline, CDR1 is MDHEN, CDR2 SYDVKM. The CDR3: CASSFRAGGIVADTQYF. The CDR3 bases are TGTGCCAGCAGTTTTAGGGCGGGAGGCATAGTCGCAGATACGCAGTATTTT.

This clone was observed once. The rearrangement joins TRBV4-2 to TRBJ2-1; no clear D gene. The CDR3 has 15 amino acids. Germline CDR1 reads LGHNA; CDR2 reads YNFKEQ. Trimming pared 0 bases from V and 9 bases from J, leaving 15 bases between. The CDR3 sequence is CASSQERLTGGEQFF. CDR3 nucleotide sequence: TGTGCCAGCAGCCAAGAAAGGTTAACGGGCGGTGAGCAGTTCTTC.

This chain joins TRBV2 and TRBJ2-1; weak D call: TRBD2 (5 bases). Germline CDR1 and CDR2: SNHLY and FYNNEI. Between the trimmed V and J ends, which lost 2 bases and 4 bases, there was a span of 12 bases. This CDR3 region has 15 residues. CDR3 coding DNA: TGTGCCAGCAGTGAACACGGGATCCCATACAATGAGCAGTTCTTC. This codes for CASSEHGIPYNEQFF.

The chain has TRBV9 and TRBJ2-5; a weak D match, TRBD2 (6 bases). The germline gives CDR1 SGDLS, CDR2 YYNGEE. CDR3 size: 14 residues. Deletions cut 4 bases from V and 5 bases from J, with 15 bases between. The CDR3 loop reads CASSLEGFAETQYF. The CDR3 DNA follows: TGTGCCAGCAGCTTGGAGGGGTTTGCGGAGACCCAGTACTTC.

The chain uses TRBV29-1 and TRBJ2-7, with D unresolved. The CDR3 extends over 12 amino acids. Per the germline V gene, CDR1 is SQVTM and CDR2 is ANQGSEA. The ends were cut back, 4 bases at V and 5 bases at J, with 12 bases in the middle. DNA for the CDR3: TGCAGCGTTGTCTGGGGTACCAACGAGCAGTACTTC. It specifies CSVVWGTNEQYF.

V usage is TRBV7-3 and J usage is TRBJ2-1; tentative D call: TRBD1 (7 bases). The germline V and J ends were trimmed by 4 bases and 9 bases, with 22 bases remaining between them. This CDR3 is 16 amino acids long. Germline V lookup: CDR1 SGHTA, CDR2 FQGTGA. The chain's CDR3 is CASSSWGDPEGAEQFF. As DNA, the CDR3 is TGTGCCAGCAGCTCATGGGGGGACCCTGAGGGGGCTGAGCAGTTCTTC.

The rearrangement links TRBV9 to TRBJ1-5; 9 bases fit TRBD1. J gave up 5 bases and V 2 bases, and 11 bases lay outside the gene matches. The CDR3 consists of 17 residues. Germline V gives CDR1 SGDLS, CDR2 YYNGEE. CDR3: CASSVSPGTGRDQPQHF. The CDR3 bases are TGTGCCAGCAGCGTCTCCCCGGGGACAGGGAGGGATCAGCCCCAGCATTTT.

CDR3 nucleotides: TGCGCCAGCAGCTTGGCGAGGGGGCCCGGGGAGCTGTTTTTT. It translates to CASSLARGPGELFF. The chain has TRBV5-1 and TRBJ2-2; 7 nucleotides align to TRBD1. J was trimmed by 6 bases and V by 0 bases; bases with no gene match: 2. The CDR3 is 14 residues long. Germline-derived CDR1 and CDR2 are SGHRS and YFSETQ.